These 17 T cell receptor beta chains were all obtained from the same sample, sequenced in a study of CD8 T cells in ankylosing spondylitis. Via MiXCR, TCRdb re-called the 5' RACE reads, giving one row per CDR3 protein. The profile shows 250,000 or so distinct CDR3 sequences, approximately 24% of them singletons. The material sequenced was blood, either unsorted or a sorted T cell fraction (not recorded which). The source of these receptors is a male donor with ankylosing spondylitis or in good health (not recorded which).

This clonotype was recorded at least ten times. The J gene is TRBJ2-7, the V gene TRBV24-1; 7 nucleotides match TRBD1. Germline V gives CDR1 KGHDR, CDR2 SFDVKD. V gave up 3 bases and J gave up 3 bases; unmatched junction bases: 7. This CDR3 region has 15 residues. As DNA, the CDR3 is TGTGCCACCAGTGATCCGAGGACAGGACGCTACGAGCAGTACTTC. Translating gives CATSDPRTGRYEQYF.

This clonotype was observed a few times. The V call is TRBV20-1, the J call TRBJ1-6; 8 positions agree with TRBD1. The germline V gene encodes CDR1 DFQATT and CDR2 SNEGSKA (reference sequence). The length of the CDR3 is 14 residues. The V gene end was trimmed by 2 bases and the J gene end by 10 bases; junction bases not matched to a gene: 7. CDR3 in DNA: TGCAGTGCTAGATCCAGGGGGCGGCCATCACCCCTCCACTTT. This encodes CSARSRGRPSPLHF.

This clonotype was counted many times. This chain joins TRBV29-1 and TRBJ1-2; tentative D call: TRBD1 (5 bases). The CDR3 loop spans 14 amino acids. Germline V CDR1 and CDR2: SQVTM, ANQGSEA. The germline V and J ends were trimmed by 8 bases and 3 bases, with 19 bases remaining between them. The CDR3 spells CSSLGGSGDYGYTF. CDR3 nucleotide sequence: TGCAGCTCCCTGGGGGGATCAGGTGACTATGGCTACACCTTC.

The chain joins TRBV29-1 to TRBJ2-2, with 12 bases fitting TRBD1. The CDR3 runs to 13 residues. Germline V lookup: CDR1 SQVTM, CDR2 ANQGSEA. V lost 6 bases, J lost 8 bases, and 4 bases stayed unmatched. The CDR3 sequence is CSVGQGASGELFF. CDR3 sequence (DNA): TGCAGCGTGGGACAGGGGGCTTCTGGGGAGCTGTTTTTT.

CDR3 sequence (DNA): TGTGCCAGCAGCCAAACAGGGACAGATACGCAGTATTTT. It translates to CASSQTGTDTQYF. The chain recombines TRBV9 with TRBJ2-3, with D tentatively TRBD1 (6 bases). The CDR3 has 13 amino acids. V was trimmed by 4 bases and J by 3 bases, leaving 9 bases between them. From germline, CDR1 is SGDLS and CDR2 YYNGEE.

The V gene is TRBV6-1, the J gene TRBJ1-1, with 9 bases matching TRBD1. This CDR3 contains 14 residues. Germline V gene sequence: CDR1 MNHNS, CDR2 SASEGT. CDR3 nucleotide sequence: TGTGCTACAACTGACAGGGGGAAGAACACTGAAGCTTTCTTT. Protein sequence: CATTDRGKNTEAFF.

The chain carries TRBV19 and TRBJ2-7; TRBD1 aligns across 9 bases. The V gene's germline CDR1 is LNHDA and CDR2 SQIVND (reference sequence). The CDR3 spans 16 residues. With 5 bases clipped from V and 6 bases from J, the junction kept 14 bases outside the gene matches. CDR3 DNA: TGTGCCAGTAGTCAACGGGGGACAGGGTTTCCATCCGAGCAGTACTTC. As protein: CASSQRGTGFPSEQYF.

This clonotype was detected ten times or more. The chain employs TRBV12-3 or TRBV12-4 and TRBJ2-5, with no clear D. V was cut by 2 bases and J by 9 bases, with 7 bases left in between. The CDR3 covers 11 residues. This CDR3 reads CASSLSLAQYF. CDR3 DNA: TGTGCCAGCAGTTTATCACTGGCCCAGTACTTC.

Many counts were recorded for this clonotype. The chain combines TRBV20-1 with TRBJ1-1; TRBD1 is a possible D gene (6 bases). The CDR3 spans 15 residues. The germline gives CDR1 DFQATT, CDR2 SNEGSKA (reference sequence). V dropped 6 bases and J dropped 0 bases, with 17 bases sitting between them. The CDR3 DNA reads TGCAGTGCACCCGACGGGGGGGCTGTGAACACTGAAGCTTTCTTT. Its translation: CSAPDGGAVNTEAFF.

The V gene is TRBV5-1, the J gene TRBJ2-1; D may be TRBD1 (6 bases). The V and J ends lost 0 bases and 9 bases respectively, with 16 bases between them. The germline CDR1 and CDR2 sequences are SGHRS and YFSETQ. This CDR3 has 15 residues. The CDR3 DNA is TGCGCCAGCAGCTTGGGGGCCGGACCAGGGGTTGAGCAGTTCTTC. It specifies CASSLGAGPGVEQFF.

The gene calls are TRBV14 and TRBJ2-5, with TRBD2 as a possible D gene (5 bases). Trimming took 4 bases from V and 9 from J, leaving 12 bases between them. The germline CDR1 and CDR2 sequences are SGHDN and FVKESK. The CDR3 spans 12 residues. The CDR3 loop reads CASSLTRTAQYF. CDR3 sequence (DNA): TGTGCCAGCAGCCTGACCCGGACTGCCCAGTACTTC.

This clonotype has ten or more counts. The rearrangement joins TRBV21-1 to TRBJ2-3; the table names TRBD2, a call not compared with the DNA. TRBV21-1 is tagged as a pseudogene. This CDR3 has 17 amino acids. CDR3 loop: CASSFGGGMPSTDTQYF. The CDR3 coding sequence is TGTGCCAGCAGCTTTGGAGGCGGGATGCCTAGCACAGATACGCAGTATTTT.

With respect to this clonotype: At one end the junction does not follow the germline gene, possibly because of a read error. This chain joins TRBV12-3 or TRBV12-4 and TRBJ2-3, with 12 positions matching TRBD2. The CDR3 is 18 residues long. CDR3 sequence: CACSLGPLAGGLTDTQYF. CDR3 sequence (DNA): TGTGCCTGCAGTTTAGGGCCCCTAGCGGGGGGGTTGACAGATACGCAGTATTTT.

At least ten counts were recorded for this clonotype. This chain links TRBV9 with TRBJ1-5; perhaps TRBD1 as D (6 bases). Trimming took off 3 bases at V and 4 bases at J, with 17 bases between the two ends. CDR3 length: 16 amino acids. Germline loops: CDR1 SGDLS, CDR2 YYNGEE. This CDR3 reads CASSEGLGGSNQPQHF. CDR3 nucleotide sequence: TGTGCCAGCAGCGAGGGACTGGGGGGCTCTAATCAGCCCCAGCATTTT.

This clonotype was seen only once. The genes are TRBV2 and TRBJ2-3; D is perhaps TRBD1 (6 bases). CDR3 length: 15 residues. V shed 7 bases and J shed 0 bases, with 14 bases lying between them. CDR1 and CDR2 (germline): SNHLY, FYNNEI. In nucleotides, the CDR3 is TGTGCCAGCACCAAAACAGGGCTCAGCACAGATACGCAGTATTTT. This codes for CASTKTGLSTDTQYF.

This clonotype appeared a few times. The CDR3 DNA reads as TGTGCCACCAGTGCGGGCACAGGCTCTGGAAACACCATATATTTT. Translating it yields CATSAGTGSGNTIYF. The chain is built from TRBV24-1 and TRBJ1-3, with D possibly being TRBD1 (5 bases). Between the trimmed V and J ends, which lost 5 bases and 0 bases, there was a span of 10 bases. Germline CDR1 is KGHDR and CDR2 is SFDVKD. This CDR3 has 15 residues.

The chain couples TRBV6-2 or TRBV6-3 to TRBJ1-1, with D possibly matching TRBD1 (6 bases). The CDR3 sequence is 15 residues long. Germline values: CDR1 MNHEY, CDR2 SVGEGT. With 1 base removed from V and 1 base from J, the gap between germline ends came to 10 bases. DNA for the CDR3: TGTGCCAGCAGTTACTGGACAGAGGCGAACACTGAAGCTTTCTTT. This gives the protein CASSYWTEANTEAFF.